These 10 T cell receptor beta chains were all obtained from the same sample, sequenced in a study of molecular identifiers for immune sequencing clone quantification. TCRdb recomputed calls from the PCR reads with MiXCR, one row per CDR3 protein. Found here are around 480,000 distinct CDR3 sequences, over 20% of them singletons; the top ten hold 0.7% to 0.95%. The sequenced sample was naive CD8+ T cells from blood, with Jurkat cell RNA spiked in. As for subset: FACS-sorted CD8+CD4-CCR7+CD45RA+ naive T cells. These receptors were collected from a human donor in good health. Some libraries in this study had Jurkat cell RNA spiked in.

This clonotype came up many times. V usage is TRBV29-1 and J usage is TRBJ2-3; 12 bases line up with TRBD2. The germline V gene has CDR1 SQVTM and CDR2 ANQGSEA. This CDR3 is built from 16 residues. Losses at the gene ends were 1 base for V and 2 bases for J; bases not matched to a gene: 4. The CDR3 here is CSVEGRTSGITDTQYF. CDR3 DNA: TGCAGCGTTGAAGGGAGGACTAGCGGGATCACAGATACGCAGTATTTT.

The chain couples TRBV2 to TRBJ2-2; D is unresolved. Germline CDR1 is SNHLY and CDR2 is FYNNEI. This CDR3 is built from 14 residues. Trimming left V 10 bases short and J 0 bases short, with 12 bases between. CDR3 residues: CAIGRRTNTGELFF. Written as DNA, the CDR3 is TGTGCCATTGGACGAAGAACGAACACCGGGGAGCTGTTTTTT.

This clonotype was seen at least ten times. The CDR3 region has the DNA TGTGCCAGCAGCTTAGAGGCACGGAGAACAGATACGCAGTATTTT. Translation gives CASSLEARRTDTQYF. The V and J genes are TRBV7-9 and TRBJ2-3; D gene uncertain. There are 15 residues in the CDR3. Per germline, CDR1 SEHNR and CDR2 FQNEAQ (reference sequence). Trimming took off 1 base at V and 3 bases at J, with 11 bases between the two ends.

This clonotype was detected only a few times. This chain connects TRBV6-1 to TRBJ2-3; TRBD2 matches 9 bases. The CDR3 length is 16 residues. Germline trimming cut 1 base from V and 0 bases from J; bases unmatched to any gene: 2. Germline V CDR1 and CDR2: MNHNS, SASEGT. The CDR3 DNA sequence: TGTGCCAGCAGTGAAGGACTAGCGGCTAGCACAGATACGCAGTATTTT. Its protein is CASSEGLAASTDTQYF.

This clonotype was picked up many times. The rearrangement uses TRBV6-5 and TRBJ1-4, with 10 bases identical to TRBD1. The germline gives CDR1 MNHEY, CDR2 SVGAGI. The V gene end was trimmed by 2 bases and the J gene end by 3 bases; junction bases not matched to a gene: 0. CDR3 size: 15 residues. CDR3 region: CASSYGTGANEKLFF. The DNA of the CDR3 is TGTGCCAGCAGTTACGGGACAGGGGCTAATGAAAAACTGTTTTTT.

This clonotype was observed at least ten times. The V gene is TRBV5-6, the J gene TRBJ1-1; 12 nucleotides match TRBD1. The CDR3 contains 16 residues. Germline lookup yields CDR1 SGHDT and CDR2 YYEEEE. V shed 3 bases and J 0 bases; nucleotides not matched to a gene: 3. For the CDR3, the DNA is TGTGCCAGCAGCTGGGACAGGGGGCCGGTGAACACTGAAGCTTTCTTT. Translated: CASSWDRGPVNTEAFF.

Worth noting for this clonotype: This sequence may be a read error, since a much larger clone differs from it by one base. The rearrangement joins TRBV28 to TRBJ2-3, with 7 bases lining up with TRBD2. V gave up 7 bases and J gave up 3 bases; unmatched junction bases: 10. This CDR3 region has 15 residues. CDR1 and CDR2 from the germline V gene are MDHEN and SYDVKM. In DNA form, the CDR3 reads TGTGCCAGCAATCCGGGACTACTTACGACAGATACGCAGTATTTT. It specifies CASNPGLLTTDTQYF.

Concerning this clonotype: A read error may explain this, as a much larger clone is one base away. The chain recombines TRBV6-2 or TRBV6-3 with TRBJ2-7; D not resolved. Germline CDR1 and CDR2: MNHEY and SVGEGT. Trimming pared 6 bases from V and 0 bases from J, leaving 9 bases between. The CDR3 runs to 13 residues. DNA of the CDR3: TGTGCCAGCAGCGACGCGAGCTCCTACGAGCAGTACTTC. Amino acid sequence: CASSDASSYEQYF.

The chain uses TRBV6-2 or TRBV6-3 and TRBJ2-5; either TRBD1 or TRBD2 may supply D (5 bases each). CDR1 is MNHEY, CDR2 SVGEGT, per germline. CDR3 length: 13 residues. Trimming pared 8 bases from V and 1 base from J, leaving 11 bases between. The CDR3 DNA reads TGTGCCAGCTCGTGGGGGACCCAAGAGACCCAGTACTTC. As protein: CASSWGTQETQYF.

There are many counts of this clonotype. The CDR3 sequence: CASSFRDYSSTDTQYF. The DNA for the CDR3 is TGTGCCAGCAGCTTTCGGGACTACTCATCCACAGATACGCAGTATTTT. The chain carries TRBV11-2 and TRBJ2-3; 7 bases match TRBD2. In germline, CDR1 is SGHAT, CDR2 FQNNGV. This CDR3 comprises 16 residues. J lost 2 bases, V lost 3 bases, and 8 bases had no gene match.